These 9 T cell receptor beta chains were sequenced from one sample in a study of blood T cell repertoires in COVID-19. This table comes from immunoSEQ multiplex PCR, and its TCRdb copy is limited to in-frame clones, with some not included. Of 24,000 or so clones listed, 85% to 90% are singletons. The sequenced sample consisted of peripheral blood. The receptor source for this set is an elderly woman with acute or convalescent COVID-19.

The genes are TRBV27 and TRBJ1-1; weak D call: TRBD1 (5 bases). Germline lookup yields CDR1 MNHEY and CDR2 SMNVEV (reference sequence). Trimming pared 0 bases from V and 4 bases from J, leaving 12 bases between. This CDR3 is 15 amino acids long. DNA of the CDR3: TGTGCCAGCAGTTTATCGGGAAGGGGTGGCACTGAAGCTTTCTTT. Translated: CASSLSGRGGTEAFF.

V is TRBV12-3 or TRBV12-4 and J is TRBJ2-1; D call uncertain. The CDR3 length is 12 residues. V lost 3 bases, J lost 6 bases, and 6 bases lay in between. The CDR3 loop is CASSFRVNEQFF. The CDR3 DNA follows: TGTGCCAGCAGTTTCCGTGTCAATGAGCAGTTCTTC.

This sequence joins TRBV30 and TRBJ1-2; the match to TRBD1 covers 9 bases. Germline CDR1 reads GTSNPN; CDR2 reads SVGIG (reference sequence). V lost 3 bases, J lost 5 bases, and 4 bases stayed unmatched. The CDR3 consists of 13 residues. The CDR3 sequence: CAWRGQGRYGYTF. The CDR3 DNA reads TGTGCCTGGAGAGGACAGGGGCGATATGGCTACACCTTC. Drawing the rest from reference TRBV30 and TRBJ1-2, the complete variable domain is SQTIHQWPATLVQPVGSPLSLECTVEGTSNPNLYWYRQAAGRGLQLLFYSVGIGQISSEVPQNLSASRPQDRQFILSSKKLLLSDSGFYLCAWRGQGRYGYTFGSGTRLTVV.

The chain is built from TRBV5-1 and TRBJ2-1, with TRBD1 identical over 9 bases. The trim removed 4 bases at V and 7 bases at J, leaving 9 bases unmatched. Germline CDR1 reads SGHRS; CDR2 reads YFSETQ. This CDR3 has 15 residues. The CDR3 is CASSVGDREKNEQFF. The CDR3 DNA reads TGCGCCAGCAGCGTGGGGGACAGGGAAAAAAATGAGCAGTTCTTC.

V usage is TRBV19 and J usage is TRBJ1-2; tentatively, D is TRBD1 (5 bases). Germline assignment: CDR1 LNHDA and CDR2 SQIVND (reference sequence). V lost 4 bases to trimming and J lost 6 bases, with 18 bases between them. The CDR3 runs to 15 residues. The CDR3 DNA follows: TGTGCCAGTAGTACACAAGGGGCCTCAGCCCATGGCTACACCTTC. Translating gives CASSTQGASAHGYTF.

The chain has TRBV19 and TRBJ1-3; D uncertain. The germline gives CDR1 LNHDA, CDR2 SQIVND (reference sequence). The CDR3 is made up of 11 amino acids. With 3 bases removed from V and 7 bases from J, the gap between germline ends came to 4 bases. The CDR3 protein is CASSIRNTIYF. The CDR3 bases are TGTGCCAGTAGTATTCGGAACACCATATATTTT.

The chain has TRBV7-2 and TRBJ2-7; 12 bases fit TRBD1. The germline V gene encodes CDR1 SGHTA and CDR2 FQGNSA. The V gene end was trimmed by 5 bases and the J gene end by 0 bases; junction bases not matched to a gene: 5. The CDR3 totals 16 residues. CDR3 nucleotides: TGTGCCAGCAGCGGCCGGGACAGGGGGCGCTCCTACGAGCAGTACTTC. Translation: CASSGRDRGRSYEQYF.

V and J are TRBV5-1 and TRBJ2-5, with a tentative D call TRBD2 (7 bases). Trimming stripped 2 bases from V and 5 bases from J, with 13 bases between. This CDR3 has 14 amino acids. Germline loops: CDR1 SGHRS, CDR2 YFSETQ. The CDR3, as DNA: TGCGCCAGCAGCTTAACGGGGGGCTCGGAGACCCAGTACTTC. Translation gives CASSLTGGSETQYF.

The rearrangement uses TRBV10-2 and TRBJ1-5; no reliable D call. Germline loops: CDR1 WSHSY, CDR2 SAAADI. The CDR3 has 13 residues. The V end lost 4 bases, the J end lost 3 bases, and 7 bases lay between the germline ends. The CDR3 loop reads CASSAGYNQPQHF. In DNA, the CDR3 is TGCGCCAGCAGTGCCGGTTACAATCAGCCCCAGCATTTT.